This T cell receptor (beta chain) is from a study of CD8 T cells in Susac syndrome. Reverse transcription of about 0.5 to 1 ug RNA was performed with random hexamers. TCRdb called the immunoSEQ multiplex PCR reads again in MiXCR, with one record for every CDR3 protein. The data show about 120,000 distinct CDR3 sequences, under 96% seen once. The source of this sequence is a human donor with Susac syndrome. The sequenced material came from CD4+ T cells from PBMCs.

The CDR3 loop is CASSLGTSGNLNEQFF. For the CDR3, the DNA is TGTGCCAGCAGCTTAGGGACTAGCGGGAATCTCAATGAGCAGTTCTTC. This rearrangement joins TRBV3-1 to TRBJ2-1; 13 bases match TRBD2. Germline CDR1 is LGHDT and CDR2 is YNNKEL (reference sequence). V lost 5 bases to trimming and J lost 6 bases; unmatched junction nucleotides: 7. CDR3 size: 16 residues.